This T cell receptor beta chain emerged from a study of T cells in Graves' hyperthyroidism and ophthalmopathy. Germline V gene sequence: CDR1 SGHVS, CDR2 FNYEAQ. There are 14 residues in the CDR3. V was cut by 3 bases and J by 8 bases, with 13 bases left in between. Using RNA transcripts as the source, TCR beta CDR3 regions were amplified. The primer set for the first-round RT-PCR of the TCR CDR3 was HTBI. TCRdb re-called the multiplex PCR reads with MiXCR, one entry per CDR3 protein. The sample has hundreds of thousands of distinct CDR3 sequences; over 10% are singletons. This TCR was recovered from a woman under 30 with Graves' hyperthyroidism. Sequencing was done on a sample of blood. The J gene is TRBJ2-2, the V gene TRBV7-6; a weak D match, TRBD1 (5 bases). The CDR3 DNA reads TGTGCCAGCAGCTTCGATGGGGCCTCGGGGGAGCTGTTTTTT. Translated, it gives CASSFDGASGELFF.